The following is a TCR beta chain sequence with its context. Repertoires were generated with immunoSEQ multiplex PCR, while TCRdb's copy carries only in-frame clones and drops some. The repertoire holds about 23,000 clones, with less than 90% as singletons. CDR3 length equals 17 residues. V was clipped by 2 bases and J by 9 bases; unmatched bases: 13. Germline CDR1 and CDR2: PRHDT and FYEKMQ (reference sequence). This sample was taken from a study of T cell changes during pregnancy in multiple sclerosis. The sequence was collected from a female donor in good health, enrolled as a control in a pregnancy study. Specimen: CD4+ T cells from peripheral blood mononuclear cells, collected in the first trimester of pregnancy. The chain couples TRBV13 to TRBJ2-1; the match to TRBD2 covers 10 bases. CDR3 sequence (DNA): TGTGCCAGCAGCTTATTTTTGGGAAGCGGGAGGGCCGGTGAGCAGTTCTTC. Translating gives CASSLFLGSGRAGEQFF.